The 10 T cell receptor beta chains below were found in one sample sequenced in a study of cytomegalovirus exposure and HLA in healthy donors. Only in-frame clones appear in the TCRdb table, and some are missing; sequencing was by immunoSEQ multiplex PCR. Of about 65,000 clones in the sample, under 95% were seen once. The sequenced sample consisted of PBMCs. The receptors derive from a woman in her late teens or twenties in good health and CMV-seronegative.

This chain uses TRBV27 with TRBJ2-5; possibly TRBD2 for D (6 bases). The V and J ends lost 3 bases and 2 bases respectively, with 7 bases between them. The germline CDR1 and CDR2 sequences are MNHEY and SMNVEV (reference sequence). This CDR3 region has 13 residues. The CDR3 is CASSFREQETQYF. In DNA form, the CDR3 reads TGTGCCAGCAGTTTCCGGGAGCAAGAGACCCAGTACTTC.

This rearrangement joins TRBV28 to TRBJ1-1; D is unclear. V lost 4 bases and J 1 base, leaving 16 bases between the germline ends. The V gene's germline CDR1 is MDHEN and CDR2 SYDVKM. The CDR3 is made up of 16 amino acids. In DNA, the CDR3 is TGTGCCAGCAGTTCTATTATACGGGTCACGAACACTGAAGCTTTCTTT. It yields the protein CASSSIIRVTNTEAFF.

The chain is built from TRBV5-1 and TRBJ1-6; D perhaps matches TRBD1 (5 bases). Germline values: CDR1 SGHRS, CDR2 YFSETQ. V was clipped by 0 bases and J by 10 bases, with 17 bases between them. This CDR3 is 16 amino acids long. The DNA for the CDR3 is TGCGCCAGCAGCTTGGAGGAGACCCTAAGGGGATCACCCCTCCACTTT. As protein: CASSLEETLRGSPLHF.

The gene calls are TRBV2 and TRBJ2-1; the match to TRBD2 covers 12 bases. CDR1 is SNHLY and CDR2 is FYNNEI in the germline V gene. The V and J ends lost 2 bases and 0 bases, in that order; junction bases with no gene match: 2. This CDR3 is built from 17 residues. CDR3 DNA: TGTGCCAGCAGTGAACGGGGACTAGCGGGCTCCTACAATGAGCAGTTCTTC. Protein sequence: CASSERGLAGSYNEQFF.

The rearrangement joins TRBV6-1 to TRBJ2-7; 7 bases are shared with TRBD1. The CDR3 runs to 13 residues. Germline CDR1 reads MNHNS; CDR2 reads SASEGT. Losses at the gene ends were 7 bases for V and 8 bases for J; bases not matched to a gene: 11. The CDR3: CASIDRALLKQYF. In DNA form, the CDR3 reads TGTGCCAGCATCGACAGGGCCCTTTTGAAGCAGTACTTC.

The J gene is TRBJ1-1, the V gene TRBV9; D ambiguous. CDR1 is SGDLS and CDR2 is YYNGEE in the germline V gene. This CDR3 spans 13 amino acids. Trimming left V 3 bases short and J 1 base short, with 7 bases between. DNA for the CDR3: TGTGCCAGCAGCGGCGGAGGGAACACTGAAGCTTTCTTT. It encodes CASSGGGNTEAFF.

The chain combines TRBV9 with TRBJ1-5, with D unresolved. The germline V gene encodes CDR1 SGDLS and CDR2 YYNGEE. Trimming removed 0 bases at V and 3 bases at J, with 7 bases between. There are 14 residues in the CDR3. CDR3 protein: CASSVAGYNQPQHF. The CDR3 DNA reads as TGTGCCAGCAGCGTAGCGGGGTACAATCAGCCCCAGCATTTT.

This clone was recorded only once. As DNA, the CDR3 is TGTGCCAGCAGTGACGGGACAAGTATCTCTGGGGCCAACGTCCTGACTTTC. Translating it yields CASSDGTSISGANVLTF. J is TRBJ2-6 and V is TRBV6-1; tentatively, D is TRBD1 (6 bases). Per the germline V gene, CDR1 is MNHNS and CDR2 is SASEGT. V was trimmed by 3 bases and J by 0 bases, leaving 12 bases between them. This CDR3 is built from 17 residues.

V usage is TRBV18 and J usage is TRBJ2-1; 8 bases fit TRBD2. After removal of 0 bases from V and 7 bases from J, the junction contained 5 bases not matched to a gene. Germline CDR1 and CDR2: KGHSH and LQKENI. This CDR3 is built from 15 residues. The CDR3 DNA follows: TGTGCCAGCTCACCACCCTCAAGCGGGAGAAATGAGCAGTTCTTC. Encoded protein: CASSPPSSGRNEQFF.

The table lists this clone with a count of one. This sequence joins TRBV19 and TRBJ2-7, with 10 bases matching TRBD1. This CDR3 comprises 15 residues. Germline trimming cut 6 bases from V and 5 bases from J; bases unmatched to any gene: 10. Germline assignment: CDR1 LNHDA and CDR2 SQIVND (reference sequence). This chain's CDR3 is CASRPTGQGNDEQYF. Written as DNA, the CDR3 is TGTGCCAGTAGACCAACGGGACAGGGGAACGACGAGCAGTACTTC. The full variable domain, rest sourced from reference TRBV19 and TRBJ2-7, is DGGITQSPKYLFRKEGQNVTLSCEQNLNHDAMYWYRQDPGQGLRLIYYSQIVNDFQKGDIAEGYSVSREKKESFPLTVTSAQKNPTAFYLCASRPTGQGNDEQYFGPGTRLTVT.